Listed below are T cell receptor beta chains from one sample, sequenced in a study of blood T cell repertoires in COVID-19. The table came from immunoSEQ multiplex PCR; TCRdb's copy has only in-frame clones and leaves some out. The sample includes some 150,000 clones, about 80% of them seen just once. Sequenced: PBMCs or T cells enriched from blood (not recorded which). Receptors were obtained from a woman aged 45-65 years who had recovered from COVID-19. Both conserved end residues are trimmed from each CDR3. D genes are given only for firm matches.

j_call v_call d_call cdr3_aa
TRBJ2-1 TRBV18 NA ASSRMIREDEQF
TRBJ1-2 TRBV5-6 TRBD1 ASSLFQGAKGYT
TRBJ2-1 TRBV5-1 NA ASSLGSRYNEQF
TRBJ2-3 TRBV3-1/TRBV3-2 NA ASSQDYRTDTQY
TRBJ1-5 TRBV28 NA ASRRLNQPQH
TRBJ1-2 TRBV30 NA AWIRGDGYT
TRBJ2-7 TRBV6-5 TRBD2 ASRYKTSGAYEQY
TRBJ2-1 TRBV3-1/TRBV3-2 NA ASSIQGEQF
TRBJ2-5 TRBV19 NA ASSIGSGVYQETQY
TRBJ2-2 TRBV28 TRBD2 ASSLQSGRTGELF
TRBJ2-7 TRBV3-1/TRBV3-2 NA ASSQGRTGYEQY
TRBJ1-3 TRBV3-1/TRBV3-2 NA ASSSRQVSGNTIY
TRBJ2-2 TRBV2 TRBD1 ASTATGEKVGELF
TRBJ2-5 TRBV11-2 TRBD2 ASSLKGLAGAHPQETQY
TRBJ1-1 TRBV10-3 NA AISESTGGDEAF
TRBJ2-1 TRBV9 TRBD2 ASSVGGLAGYNEQF
TRBJ1-1 TRBV5-4 NA ASSLAEGRGTEAF
TRBJ2-2 TRBV30 NA AWSRDSANTGELF
TRBJ1-6 TRBV11-3 NA ASSAGTQQPSPLH
TRBJ1-5 TRBV6-1 NA ASSEAYSNQPQH
TRBJ2-1 TRBV7-8 TRBD2 ASSLAPGRDNIYNEQF
TRBJ2-7 TRBV6-5 NA ASSLQGYEQY
TRBJ2-5 TRBV11-3 TRBD2 ASSPSRTGGVETQY
TRBJ1-6 TRBV19 TRBD1 ASSVTGNNSPLH
TRBJ2-2 TRBV11-3 TRBD1 ASSLPTGGLDTGELF
TRBJ1-1 TRBV6-5 TRBD1 ASSYRDRGLYTEAF
TRBJ2-1 TRBV7-3 TRBD2 ASSSRTSGRAIDEQF
TRBJ2-7 TRBV5-8 NA ASSLVQVSYEQY
TRBJ2-5 TRBV9 TRBD1 ASSVGTGGHETQY
TRBJ2-7 TRBV27 TRBD2 ASSPYPSAGGPGEQY
TRBJ2-1 TRBV6-5 TRBD2 ASSYGLTSDEQF
TRBJ1-1 TRBV28 NA ASSLLAGEAF
TRBJ1-4 TRBV7-9 NA ASSLERGTNEKLF
TRBJ2-3 TRBV13 TRBD2 ASSARLAGDTDTQY
TRBJ2-3 TRBV7-3 TRBD2 ASSSGLVSPDTQY
TRBJ2-1 TRBV13 TRBD1 ASRKSGTGAQQF
TRBJ2-5 TRBV10-3 TRBD2 ATRPSSGGETQY
TRBJ2-2 TRBV5-1 TRBD1 ASSFVGTGNTGELF
TRBJ2-1 TRBV7-8 TRBD1 ASSHRDRVYNEQF
TRBJ2-2 TRBV2 NA ASSVYSGPGELF
TRBJ2-7 TRBV28 NA ASTWDTRYEQY
TRBJ1-4 TRBV27 NA ASSLLRARNEKLF
TRBJ2-1 TRBV4-1 NA ASSRISPPLRNEQF
TRBJ2-1 TRBV7-9 NA ASSLASGQNNEQF
TRBJ2-3 TRBV3-1/TRBV3-2 TRBD2 ASSQDFGGGTDTQY
TRBJ1-5 TRBV7-9 TRBD1 ASSLGQGDSNQPQH
TRBJ2-7 TRBV5-6 NA ASSLGPPGEQY
TRBJ1-1 TRBV14 NA ASSQSTVNTEAF
TRBJ1-2 TRBV6-5 NA ASTRTESYGYT
TRBJ1-2 TRBV12-5 TRBD1 AKPRGTNYGYT
TRBJ2-2 TRBV9 TRBD2 ASSGLAATGELF
TRBJ1-1 TRBV5-4 NA ASSPAGVTTEAF
TRBJ1-2 TRBV19 TRBD1 ASRQGANGYT
TRBJ2-3 TRBV12-3/TRBV12-4 NA ASSFARADTQY
TRBJ2-1 TRBV6-1 TRBD1 ASSGYRDRAYNEQF
TRBJ2-1 TRBV21-1 NA ASSKRPGLATGEQF
TRBJ1-1 TRBV24-1 NA ATSLSGSTEAF
TRBJ2-1 TRBV24-1 NA ATSGGYTYNEQF